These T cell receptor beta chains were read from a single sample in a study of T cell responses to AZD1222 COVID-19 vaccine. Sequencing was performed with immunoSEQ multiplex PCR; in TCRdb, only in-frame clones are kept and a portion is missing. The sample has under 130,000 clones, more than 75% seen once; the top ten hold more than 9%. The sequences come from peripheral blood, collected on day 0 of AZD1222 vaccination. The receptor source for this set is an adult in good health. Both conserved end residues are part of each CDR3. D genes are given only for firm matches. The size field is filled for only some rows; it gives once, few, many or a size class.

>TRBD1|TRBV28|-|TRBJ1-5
CASRDRVGQPQHF
TGTGCCAGCCGGGACAGGGTTGGGCAGCCCCAGCATTTT
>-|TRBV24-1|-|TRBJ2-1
CATSDSPVGNEQFF
TGTGCCACCAGTGATTCCCCGGTGGGTAATGAGCAGTTCTTC
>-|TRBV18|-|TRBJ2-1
CASSPFRDNNEQFF
TGTGCCAGCTCACCCTTCCGAGACAACAATGAGCAGTTCTTC
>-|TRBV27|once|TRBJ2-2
CASSFQQDNTGELFF
TGTGCCAGCAGTTTTCAGCAAGATAACACCGGGGAGCTGTTTTTT
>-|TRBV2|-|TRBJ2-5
CASSGAWTYQETQYF
TGTGCCAGCAGTGGGGCCTGGACGTACCAAGAGACCCAGTACTTC
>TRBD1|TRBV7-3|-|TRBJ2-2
CASSPGTGLTGELFF
TGTGCCAGCAGCCCCGGGACAGGGCTGACCGGGGAGCTGTTTTTT
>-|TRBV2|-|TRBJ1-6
CASSEEGVYNSPLHF
TGTGCCAGCAGTGAAGAGGGAGTTTACAATTCACCCCTCCACTTT
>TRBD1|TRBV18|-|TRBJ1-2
CASSPRTGVDYGYTF
TGTGCCAGCTCACCCCGGACAGGGGTGGACTATGGCTACACCTTC
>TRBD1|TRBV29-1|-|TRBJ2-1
CSVDDRGNNEQFF
TGCAGCGTTGATGACAGGGGGAATAATGAGCAGTTCTTC
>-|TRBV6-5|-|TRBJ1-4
CASRSSGRSNEKLFF
TGTGCCAGCAGATCCTCCGGGCGGTCTAATGAAAAACTGTTTTTT
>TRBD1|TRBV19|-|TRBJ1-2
CASRTGGNYGYTF
TGTGCCAGTAGGACAGGGGGGAACTATGGCTACACCTTC
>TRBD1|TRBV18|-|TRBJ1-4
CASSRGTVEKLFF
TGTGCCAGCTCACGTGGGACAGTAGAAAAACTGTTTTTT
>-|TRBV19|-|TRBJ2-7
CASSIAGTNSYEQYF
TGTGCCAGTAGTATAGCTGGGACAAACTCCTACGAGCAGTACTTC
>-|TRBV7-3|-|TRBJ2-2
CASSLRQASTGELLF
TGTGCCAGCAGCTTAAGGCAAGCCTCGACCGGGGAGCTGCTTTTT
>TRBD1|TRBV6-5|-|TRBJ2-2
CASSYTGTGDGELFF
TGTGCCAGCAGTTACACCGGGACAGGGGACGGGGAGCTGTTTTTT
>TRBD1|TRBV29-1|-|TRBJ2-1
CSVEGQGRGNEQFF
TGCAGCGTTGAGGGACAGGGGAGGGGCAATGAGCAGTTCTTC
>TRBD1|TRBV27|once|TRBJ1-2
CASSFDRAAGYTF
TGTGCCAGCAGTTTCGACAGGGCTGCTGGCTACACCTTC
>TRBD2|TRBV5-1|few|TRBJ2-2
CASQTSGNTGELFF
TGCGCCAGCCAAACTAGCGGGAACACCGGGGAGCTGTTTTTT
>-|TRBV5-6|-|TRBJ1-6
CASSLGNSPLHF
TGTGCCAGCAGCTTGGGCAATTCACCCCTCCACTTT
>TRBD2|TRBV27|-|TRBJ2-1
CASSLSLAANNEQFF
TGTGCCAGCAGTTTATCTCTAGCGGCGAACAATGAGCAGTTCTTC
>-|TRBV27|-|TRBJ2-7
CASRDRELSYEQYF
TGTGCCAGCAGGGACCGGGAACTCTCCTACGAGCAGTACTTC
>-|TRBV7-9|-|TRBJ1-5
CASSLSGANQPQHF
TGTGCCAGCAGCTTATCAGGGGCCAATCAGCCCCAGCATTTT
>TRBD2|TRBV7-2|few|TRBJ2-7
CASSLGLAGAGREQYF
TGTGCCAGCAGCTTAGGTCTAGCGGGGGCTGGGAGGGAGCAGTACTTC
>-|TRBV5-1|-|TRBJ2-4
CASSPVGVGENIQYF
TGCGCCAGCAGCCCGGTGGGGGTTGGAGAAAACATTCAGTACTTC
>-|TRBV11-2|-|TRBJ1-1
CASSLGGGAFF
TGTGCCAGCAGCTTAGGAGGGGGAGCTTTCTTT
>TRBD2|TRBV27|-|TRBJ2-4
CASIGHSGRASPKNIQYF
TGTGCCAGCATTGGGCATAGCGGGAGGGCGTCGCCCAAAAACATTCAGTACTTC
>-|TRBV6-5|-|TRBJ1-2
CASIRTDYGYTF
TGTGCCAGCATTAGGACAGATTATGGCTACACCTTC
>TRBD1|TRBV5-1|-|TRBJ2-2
CASSFHRGRLDTGELFF
TGCGCCAGCAGCTTCCACAGGGGGCGCCTCGACACCGGGGAGCTGTTTTTT
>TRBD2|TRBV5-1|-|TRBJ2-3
CASSLAGGRRSSTDTQYF
TGCGCCAGCAGCTTGGCTGGCGGGAGGCGGTCGAGCACAGATACGCAGTATTTT
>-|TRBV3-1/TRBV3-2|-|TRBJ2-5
CASSQEGARETQYF
TGTGCCAGCAGCCAAGAAGGGGCCCGGGAGACCCAGTACTTC
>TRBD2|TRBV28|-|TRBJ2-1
CASSSPGLGDNEQFF
TGTGCCAGCAGCTCCCCCGGACTAGGGGACAATGAGCAGTTCTTC
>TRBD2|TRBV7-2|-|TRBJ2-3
CASSVQGSGRTDTQYF
TGTGCCAGCAGCGTCCAAGGCAGCGGGAGGACAGATACGCAGTATTTT
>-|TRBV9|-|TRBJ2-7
CASSIGGAGRYEQYF
TGTGCCAGCAGCATAGGAGGAGCCGGGAGATACGAGCAGTACTTC
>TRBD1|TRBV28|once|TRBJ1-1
CASRGQANTEAFF
TGTGCCAGCAGGGGACAGGCGAACACTGAAGCTTTCTTT
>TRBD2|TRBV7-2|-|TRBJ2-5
CASSFGFLAGGGETQYF
TGTGCCAGCAGCTTCGGGTTCCTAGCGGGAGGGGGGGAGACCCAGTACTTC
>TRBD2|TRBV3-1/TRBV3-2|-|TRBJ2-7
CASSPGLGQYF
TGTGCCAGCAGCCCCGGACTAGGGCAGTACTTC
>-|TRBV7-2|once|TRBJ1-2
CASSSPPGRYGYTF
TGTGCCAGCAGCTCCCCCCCGGGCCGCTATGGCTACACCTTC
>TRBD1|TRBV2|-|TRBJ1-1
CASTGTGGRNTEAFF
TGTGCCAGCACCGGGACAGGGGGTAGGAACACTGAAGCTTTCTTT
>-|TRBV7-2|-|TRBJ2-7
CASSLGGGNEQYF
TGTGCCAGCAGCTTAGGGGGTGGTAACGAGCAGTACTTC
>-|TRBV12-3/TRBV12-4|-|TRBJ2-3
CVSRHPSTDTQYF
TGTGTCAGCAGACATCCTAGCACAGATACGCAGTATTTT
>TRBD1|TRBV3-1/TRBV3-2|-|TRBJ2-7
CASSQDRWDRGYGQYF
TGTGCCAGCAGCCAAGATCGGTGGGACAGGGGGTACGGGCAGTACTTC
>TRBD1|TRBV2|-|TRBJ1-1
CASLDRGNTEAFF
TGTGCCAGCTTAGACAGGGGGAACACTGAAGCTTTCTTT
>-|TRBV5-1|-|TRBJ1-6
CASSPGAGRNSPLHF
TGCGCCAGCAGCCCAGGGGCAGGGCGAAATTCACCCCTCCACTTT
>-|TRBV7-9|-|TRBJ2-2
CASSLVGNTGELFF
TGTGCCAGCAGCTTAGTGGGAAACACCGGGGAGCTGTTTTTT
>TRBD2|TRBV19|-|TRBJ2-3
CASETSGGVDTQYF
TGTGCCAGTGAAACTAGCGGTGGGGTAGATACGCAGTATTTT
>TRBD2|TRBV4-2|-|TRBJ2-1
CASSQDATSGSYNEQFF
TGTGCCAGCAGCCAAGATGCGACTAGCGGGTCCTACAATGAGCAGTTCTTC
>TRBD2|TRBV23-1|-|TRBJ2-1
CASSQVAGGSEQFF
TGCGCCAGCAGTCAAGTAGCGGGAGGGAGCGAGCAGTTCTTC
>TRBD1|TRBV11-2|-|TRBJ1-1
CASNVDRGTEAFF
TGTGCCAGCAACGTTGACAGGGGCACTGAAGCTTTCTTT
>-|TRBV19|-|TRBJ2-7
CASSISVSYEQYF
TGTGCCAGTAGTATAAGTGTATCCTACGAGCAGTACTTC
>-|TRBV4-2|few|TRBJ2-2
CASSQSWEPWNTGELFF
TGTGCCAGCAGCCAAAGCTGGGAGCCCTGGAACACCGGGGAGCTGTTTTTT
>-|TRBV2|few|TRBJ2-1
CASSEQIGYNEQFF
TGTGCCAGCAGTGAACAGATAGGGTACAATGAGCAGTTCTTC
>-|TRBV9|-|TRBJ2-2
CASSVNPQAGELFF
TGTGCCAGCAGCGTAAATCCACAAGCCGGGGAGCTGTTTTTT
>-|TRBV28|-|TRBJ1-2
CASSGTTGTYGYTF
TGTGCCAGCAGTGGGACGACGGGAACGTATGGCTACACCTTC
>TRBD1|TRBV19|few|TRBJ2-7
CASSRQGSSYEQYF
TGTGCCAGTAGCCGACAGGGGAGCTCCTACGAGCAGTACTTC